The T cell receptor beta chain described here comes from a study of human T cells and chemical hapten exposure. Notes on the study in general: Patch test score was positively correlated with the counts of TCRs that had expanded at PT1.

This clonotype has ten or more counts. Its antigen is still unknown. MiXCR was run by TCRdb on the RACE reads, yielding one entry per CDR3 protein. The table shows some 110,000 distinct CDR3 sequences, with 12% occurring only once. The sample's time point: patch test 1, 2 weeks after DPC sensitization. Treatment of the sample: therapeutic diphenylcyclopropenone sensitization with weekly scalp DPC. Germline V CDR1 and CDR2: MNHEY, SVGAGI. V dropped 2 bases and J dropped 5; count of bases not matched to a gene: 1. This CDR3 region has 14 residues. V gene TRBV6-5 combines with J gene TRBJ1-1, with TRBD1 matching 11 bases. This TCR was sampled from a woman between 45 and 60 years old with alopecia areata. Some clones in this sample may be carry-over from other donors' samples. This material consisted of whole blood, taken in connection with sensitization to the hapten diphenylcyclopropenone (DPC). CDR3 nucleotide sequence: TGTGCCAGCAGTTACGGGACAGGGGGGACTGAAGCTTTCTTT. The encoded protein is CASSYGTGGTEAFF.